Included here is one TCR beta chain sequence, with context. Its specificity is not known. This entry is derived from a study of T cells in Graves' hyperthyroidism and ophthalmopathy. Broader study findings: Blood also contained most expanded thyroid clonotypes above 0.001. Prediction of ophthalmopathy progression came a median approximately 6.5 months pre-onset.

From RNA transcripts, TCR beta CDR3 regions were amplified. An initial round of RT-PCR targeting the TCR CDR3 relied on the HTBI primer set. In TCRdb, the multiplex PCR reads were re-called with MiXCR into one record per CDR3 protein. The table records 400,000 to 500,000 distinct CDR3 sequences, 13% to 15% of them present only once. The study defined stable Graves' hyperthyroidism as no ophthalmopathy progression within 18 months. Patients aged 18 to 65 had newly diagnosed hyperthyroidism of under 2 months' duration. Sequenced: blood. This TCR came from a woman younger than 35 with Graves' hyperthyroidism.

CDR3 protein: CASSLGTVSEKLFF. CDR3 DNA sequence: TGTGCCAGCAGCCTTGGGACAGTGAGTGAAAAACTGTTTTTT. The chain joins TRBV12-3 or TRBV12-4 to TRBJ1-4; 7 bases are a match to TRBD1. The CDR3 spans 14 residues. J gave up 7 bases and V 6 bases, and 8 bases lay outside the gene matches.